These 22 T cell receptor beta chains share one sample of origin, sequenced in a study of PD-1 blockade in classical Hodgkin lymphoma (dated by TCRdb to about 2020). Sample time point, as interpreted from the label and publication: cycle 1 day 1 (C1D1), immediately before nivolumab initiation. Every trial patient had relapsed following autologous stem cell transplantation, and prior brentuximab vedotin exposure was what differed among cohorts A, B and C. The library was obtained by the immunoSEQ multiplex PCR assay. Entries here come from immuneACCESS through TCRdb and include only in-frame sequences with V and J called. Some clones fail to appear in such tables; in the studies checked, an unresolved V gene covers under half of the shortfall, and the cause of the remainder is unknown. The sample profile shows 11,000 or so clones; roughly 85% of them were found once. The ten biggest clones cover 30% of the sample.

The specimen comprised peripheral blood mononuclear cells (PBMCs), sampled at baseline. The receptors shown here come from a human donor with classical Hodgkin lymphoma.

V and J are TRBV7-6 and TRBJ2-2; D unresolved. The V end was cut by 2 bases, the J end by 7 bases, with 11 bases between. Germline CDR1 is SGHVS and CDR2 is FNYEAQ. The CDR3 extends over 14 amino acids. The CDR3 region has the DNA TGTGCCAGCAGCTTAAGGGATTTAGGCGGGGAGCTGTTTTTT. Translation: CASSLRDLGGELFF.

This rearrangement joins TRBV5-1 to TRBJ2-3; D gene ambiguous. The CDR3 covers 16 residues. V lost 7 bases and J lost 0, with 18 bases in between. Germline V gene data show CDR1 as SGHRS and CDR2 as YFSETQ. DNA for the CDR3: TGCGCCAGCTACACCGGGCGGAGTACTAGCACAGATACGCAGTATTTT. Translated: CASYTGRSTSTDTQYF.

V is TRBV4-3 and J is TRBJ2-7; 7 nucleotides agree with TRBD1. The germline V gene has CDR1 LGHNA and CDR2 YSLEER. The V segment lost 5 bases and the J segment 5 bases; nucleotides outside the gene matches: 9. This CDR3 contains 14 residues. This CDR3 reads CASSARQGIHEQYF. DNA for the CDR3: TGCGCCAGCAGCGCCCGACAGGGTATCCACGAGCAGTACTTC.

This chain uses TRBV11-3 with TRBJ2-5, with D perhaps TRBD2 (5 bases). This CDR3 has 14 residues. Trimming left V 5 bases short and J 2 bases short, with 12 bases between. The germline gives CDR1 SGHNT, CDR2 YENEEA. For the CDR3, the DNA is TGTGCCAGCAGCCTAGGCGGGCAGCAAGAGACCCAGTACTTC. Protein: CASSLGGQQETQYF.

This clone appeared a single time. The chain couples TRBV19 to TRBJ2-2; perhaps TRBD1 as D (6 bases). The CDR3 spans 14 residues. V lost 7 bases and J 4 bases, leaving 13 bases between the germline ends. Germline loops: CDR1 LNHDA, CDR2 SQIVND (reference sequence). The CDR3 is CASNEQGITGELFF. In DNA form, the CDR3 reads TGTGCCAGTAATGAGCAGGGGATCACCGGGGAGCTGTTTTTT.

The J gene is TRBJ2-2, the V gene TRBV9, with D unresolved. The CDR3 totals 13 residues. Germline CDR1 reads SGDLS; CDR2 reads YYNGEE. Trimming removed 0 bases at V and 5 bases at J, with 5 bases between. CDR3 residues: CASSVVATGELFF. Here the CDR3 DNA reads TGTGCCAGCAGCGTAGTGGCAACCGGGGAGCTGTTTTTT.

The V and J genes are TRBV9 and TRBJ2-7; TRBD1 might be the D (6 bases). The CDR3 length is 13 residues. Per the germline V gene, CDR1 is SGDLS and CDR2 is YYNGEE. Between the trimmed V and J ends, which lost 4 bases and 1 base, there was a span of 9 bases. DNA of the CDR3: TGTGCCAGCAGCTCGGGACAATCCTACGAGCAGTACTTC. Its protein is CASSSGQSYEQYF. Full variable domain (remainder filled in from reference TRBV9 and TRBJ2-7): DSGVTQTPKHLITATGQRVTLRCSPRSGDLSVYWYQQSLDQGLQFLIQYYNGEERAKGNILERFSAQQFPDLHSELNLSSLELGDSALYFCASSSGQSYEQYFGPGTRLTVT.

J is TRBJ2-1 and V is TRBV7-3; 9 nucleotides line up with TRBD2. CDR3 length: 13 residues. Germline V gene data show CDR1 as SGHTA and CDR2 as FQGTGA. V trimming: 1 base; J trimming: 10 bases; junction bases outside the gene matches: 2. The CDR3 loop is CASSLRAGGEQFF. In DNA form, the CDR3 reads TGTGCCAGCAGCTTAAGGGCGGGAGGGGAGCAGTTCTTC.

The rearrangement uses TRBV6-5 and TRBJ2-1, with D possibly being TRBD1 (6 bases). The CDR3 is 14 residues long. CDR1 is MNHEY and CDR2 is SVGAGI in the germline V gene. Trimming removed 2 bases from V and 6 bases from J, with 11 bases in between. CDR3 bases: TGTGCCAGCAGTTACCACAGGGCCTCCAATGAGCAGTTCTTC. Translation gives CASSYHRASNEQFF.

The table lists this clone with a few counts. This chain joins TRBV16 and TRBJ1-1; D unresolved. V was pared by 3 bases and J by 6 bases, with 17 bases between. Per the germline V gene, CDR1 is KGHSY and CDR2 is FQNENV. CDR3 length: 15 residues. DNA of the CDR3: TGTGCCAGCAGCCATAGGGAGGGAGGTGGTCCTGAAGCTTTCTTT. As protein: CASSHREGGGPEAFF.

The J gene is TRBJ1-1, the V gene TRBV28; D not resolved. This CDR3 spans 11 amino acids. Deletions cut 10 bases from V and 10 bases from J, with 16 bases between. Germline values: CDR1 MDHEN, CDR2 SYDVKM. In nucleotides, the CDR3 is TGTGCCACTCAAAGCAAAATAAGAGCTTTCTTT. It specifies CATQSKIRAFF.

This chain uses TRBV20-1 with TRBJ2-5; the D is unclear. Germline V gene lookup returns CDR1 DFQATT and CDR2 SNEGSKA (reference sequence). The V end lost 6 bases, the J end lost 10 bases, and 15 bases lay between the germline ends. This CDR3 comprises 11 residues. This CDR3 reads CSADDRRGQYF. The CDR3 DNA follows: TGCAGTGCCGATGACCGGAGAGGCCAGTACTTC.

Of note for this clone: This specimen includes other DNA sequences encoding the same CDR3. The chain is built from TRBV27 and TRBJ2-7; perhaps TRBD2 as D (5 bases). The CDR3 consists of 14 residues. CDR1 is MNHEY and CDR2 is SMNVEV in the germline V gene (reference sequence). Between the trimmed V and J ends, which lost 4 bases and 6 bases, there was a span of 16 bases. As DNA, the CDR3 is TGTGCCAGCAGTTGGACTGGACGAGGCGGCGAGCAGTACTTC. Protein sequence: CASSWTGRGGEQYF.

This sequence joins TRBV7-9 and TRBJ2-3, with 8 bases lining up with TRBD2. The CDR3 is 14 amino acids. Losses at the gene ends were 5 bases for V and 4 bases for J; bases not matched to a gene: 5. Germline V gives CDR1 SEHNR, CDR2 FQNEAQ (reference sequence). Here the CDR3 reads CASSQSGRADTQYF. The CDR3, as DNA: TGTGCCAGCAGCCAGAGCGGGAGAGCAGATACGCAGTATTTT.

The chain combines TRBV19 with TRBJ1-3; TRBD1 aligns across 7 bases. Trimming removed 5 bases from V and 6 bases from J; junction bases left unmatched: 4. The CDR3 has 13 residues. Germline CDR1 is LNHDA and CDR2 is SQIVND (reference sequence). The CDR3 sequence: CASSATGSNTIYF. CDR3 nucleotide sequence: TGTGCCAGTAGTGCGACAGGGTCAAACACCATATATTTT.

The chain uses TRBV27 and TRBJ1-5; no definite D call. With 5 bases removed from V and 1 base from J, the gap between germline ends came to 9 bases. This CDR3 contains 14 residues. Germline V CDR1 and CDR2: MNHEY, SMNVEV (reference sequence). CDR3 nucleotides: TGTGCCAGCAGTCAACTAAGGAGCAATCAGCCCCAGCATTTT. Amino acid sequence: CASSQLRSNQPQHF.

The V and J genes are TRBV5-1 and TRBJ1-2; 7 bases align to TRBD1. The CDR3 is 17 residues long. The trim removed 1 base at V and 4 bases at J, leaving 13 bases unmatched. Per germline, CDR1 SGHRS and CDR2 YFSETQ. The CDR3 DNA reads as TGCGCCAGCAGCTTGTTGGCAGGGGGGAAAGACTTCTATGGCTACACCTTC. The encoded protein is CASSLLAGGKDFYGYTF.

The CDR3 loop reads CASDTGLSQPQHF. Here the CDR3 DNA reads TGTGCCAGCGATACAGGGCTCAGCCAGCCCCAGCATTTT. The V and J genes are TRBV19 and TRBJ1-5, with D perhaps TRBD1 (6 bases). Germline V gene sequence: CDR1 LNHDA, CDR2 SQIVND (reference sequence). V gave up 9 bases and J gave up 7 bases, with 16 bases separating them. The CDR3 extends over 13 amino acids.

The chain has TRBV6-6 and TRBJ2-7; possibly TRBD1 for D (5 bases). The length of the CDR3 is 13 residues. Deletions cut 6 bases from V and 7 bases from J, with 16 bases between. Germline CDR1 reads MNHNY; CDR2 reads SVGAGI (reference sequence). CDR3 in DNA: TGTGCCAGCAGCACAACAGGAGCCTGGGAGCAGTACTTC. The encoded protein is CASSTTGAWEQYF.

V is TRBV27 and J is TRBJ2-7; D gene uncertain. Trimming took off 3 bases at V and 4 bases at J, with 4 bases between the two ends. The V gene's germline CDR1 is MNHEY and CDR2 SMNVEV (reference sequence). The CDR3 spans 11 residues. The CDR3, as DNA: TGTGCCAGCAGTTTCCCATACGAGCAGTACTTC. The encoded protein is CASSFPYEQYF.

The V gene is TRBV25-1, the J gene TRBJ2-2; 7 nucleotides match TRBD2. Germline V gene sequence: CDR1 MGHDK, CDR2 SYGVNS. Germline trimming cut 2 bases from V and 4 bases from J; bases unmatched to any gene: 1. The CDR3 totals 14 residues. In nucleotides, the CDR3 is TGTGCCAGCAGTGAAGGGGGGGGCACCGGGGAGCTGTTTTTT. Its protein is CASSEGGGTGELFF. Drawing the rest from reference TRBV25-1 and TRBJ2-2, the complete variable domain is EADIYQTPRYLVIGTGKKITLECSQTMGHDKMYWYQQDPGMELHLIHYSYGVNSTEKGDLSSESTVSRIRTEHFPLTLESARPSHTSQYLCASSEGGGTGELFFGEGSRLTVL.

The DNA of the CDR3 is TGTGCCAGCTCACCACCGGGGGAGAGGGAGACCCAGTACTTC. This codes for CASSPPGERETQYF. This chain connects TRBV18 to TRBJ2-5, with D possibly called TRBD1 or TRBD2 (5 bases each). This CDR3 has 14 residues. Trimming shortened V by 0 bases and J by 5 bases, and 10 bases separated the two germline ends. From germline, CDR1 is KGHSH and CDR2 LQKENI. Full variable domain (missing parts from reference TRBV18 and TRBJ2-5): NAGVMQNPRHLVRRRGQEARLRCSPMKGHSHVYWYRQLPEEGLKFMVYLQKENIIDESGMPKERFSAEFPKEGPSILRIQQVVRGDSAAYFCASSPPGERETQYFGPGTRLLVL.